This T cell receptor (beta chain) was identified in a study of blood T cell repertoires in COVID-19. V was clipped by 1 base and J by 2 bases; unmatched bases: 3. Germline V gives CDR1 SGHTA, CDR2 FQGNSA. This CDR3 spans 15 amino acids. Sequenced by immunoSEQ multiplex PCR; TCRdb stores in-frame clones only, minus some. This repertoire shows fewer than 300,000 clones, 75% to 90% found once; its top ten account for approximately 6.5%. In Seattle, patients joined the study during active infection and were tracked longitudinally. Material for sequencing was peripheral blood. The TCR was taken from a woman between 45 and 60 years old with COVID-19, enrolled during active disease. V gene TRBV7-2 combines with J gene TRBJ1-2, with 8 bases matching TRBD1. The DNA for the CDR3 is TGTGCCAGCAGCTTAGGACAGGGGCGGAACTATGGCTACACCTTC. As protein: CASSLGQGRNYGYTF.